These 6 T cell receptor beta chains originate from one sample sequenced in a study of blood T cell repertoires in COVID-19. Some clones are missing from TCRdb's copy, which holds only in-frame ones; the method was immunoSEQ multiplex PCR. The repertoire holds 88,000 or so clones, roughly 80% seen once, with roughly 22% in the top ten. The source material was peripheral blood. These receptors all stem from a human donor in a cohort sampled during active COVID-19.

V and J are TRBV7-3 and TRBJ1-6; TRBD1 might be the D (6 bases). CDR1 and CDR2 (germline): SGHTA, FQGTGA. V lost 2 bases to trimming and J lost 10 bases, with 12 bases between them. This CDR3 has 14 amino acids. CDR3 residues: CASSLGDKVSPLHF. In nucleotides, the CDR3 is TGTGCCAGCAGCTTAGGGGACAAAGTGTCACCCCTCCACTTT.

The chain links TRBV3-1 (or the pseudogene TRBV3-2) to TRBJ1-2; TRBD1 aligns across 10 bases. Germline CDR1 LGHDT, CDR2 YNNKEL (reference sequence). This CDR3 has 14 residues. The V gene end was trimmed by 4 bases and the J gene end by 7 bases; junction bases not matched to a gene: 6. As DNA, the CDR3 is TGTGCCAGCAGCCGCCGGGACAGGGGAAGTGGCTACACCTTC. As protein: CASSRRDRGSGYTF.

This clone appeared a few times. V and J are TRBV5-1 and TRBJ2-7, with a weak D call TRBD2 (5 bases). This CDR3 has 15 residues. The V and J ends lost 7 bases and 0 bases respectively, with 17 bases between them. CDR1 and CDR2 (germline): SGHRS, YFSETQ. The CDR3 sequence is CASRAVVGSSYEQYF. Written as DNA, the CDR3 is TGCGCCAGCCGGGCAGTCGTTGGGAGCTCCTACGAGCAGTACTTC.

This clone was seen only a few times. This chain connects TRBV28 to TRBJ2-1; 7 positions match TRBD2. This CDR3 is built from 15 residues. Germline V gives CDR1 MDHEN, CDR2 SYDVKM. The V segment lost 5 bases and the J segment 7 bases; nucleotides outside the gene matches: 11. This chain's CDR3 is CASSPPAGRENEQFF. The CDR3 DNA sequence: TGTGCCAGCAGTCCCCCAGCGGGGAGGGAAAATGAGCAGTTCTTC. The whole variable domain, filled in from reference TRBV28 and TRBJ2-1, reads DVKVTQSSRYLVKRTGEKVFLECVQDMDHENMFWYRQDPGLGLRLIYFSYDVKMKEKGDIPEGYSVSREKKERFSLILESASTNQTSMYLCASSPPAGRENEQFFGPGTRLTVL.

The chain carries TRBV9 and TRBJ2-7; 10 bases fit TRBD1. The CDR3 runs 16 residues. Germline V gene sequence: CDR1 SGDLS, CDR2 YYNGEE. J gave up 5 bases and V 3 bases, and 11 bases lay outside the gene matches. The CDR3 DNA follows: TGTGCCAGCAGCGGGGACCGGGACAGGGGATTGGACGAGCAGTACTTC. Its protein product is CASSGDRDRGLDEQYF.

The chain employs TRBV4-2 and TRBJ2-5, with 12 bases aligning to TRBD1. V shed 5 bases and J 5 bases; nucleotides not matched to a gene: 6. This CDR3 is 15 amino acids long. The germline V gene has CDR1 LGHNA and CDR2 YNFKEQ. The CDR3 reads CASSMGQGAWETQYF. CDR3 bases: TGTGCCAGCAGCATGGGACAGGGGGCATGGGAGACCCAGTACTTC.